This entry lists 2 T cell receptor beta chains sequenced from one sample in a study of radiation and T cells in renal cell carcinoma (dated by TCRdb to about 2020). Libraries were prepared through the immunoSEQ multiplex PCR assay. In its TCRdb copy, this immuneACCESS table keeps in-frame sequences only and misses some clones. Where compared with another copy, unresolved V genes explain less than half of these, and the others have no known cause. The sample data list about 86,000 clones, and 70% to 90% of these were observed just once. Roughly a tenth of the sample is in the top ten clones. The time point label, as the study defines it: blood 4 weeks post-SBRT, at nephrectomy. Reading the label with the study, this specimen's treatment or condition is: 15 Gy SBRT to primary tumor, nephrectomy 4 weeks later. The sequencing used blood, collected from a patient whose treatment included radiotherapy and nephrectomy. All receptors come from a man between 45 and 60 years old with renal cell carcinoma.

As DNA, the CDR3 is TGTGCCACCAGCAGAGATTTAATAACCGGCCAGCCCCAGCATTTT. Protein sequence: CATSRDLITGQPQHF. The V gene is TRBV15, the J gene TRBJ1-5; D is undetermined. Germline-derived CDR1 and CDR2 are LNHNV and YYDKDF (reference sequence). V lost 0 bases and J lost 7, with 13 bases in between. This CDR3 spans 15 amino acids.

This chain connects TRBV27 to TRBJ2-3, with 10 bases identical to TRBD1. V was clipped by 11 bases and J by 6 bases; unmatched bases: 20. CDR3 length: 17 amino acids. Germline V gene sequence: CDR1 MNHEY, CDR2 SMNVEV (reference sequence). The CDR3 spells CAVSPGQGMEGWDTQYF. The CDR3 coding sequence is TGTGCCGTATCTCCGGGACAGGGGATGGAGGGGTGGGATACGCAGTATTTT.